The entry below gives a single T cell receptor beta chain sequence along with its context. This clone was seen a single time. What antigen it recognizes has not been identified. There are no base qualities to consult, and no much larger clone falls within one base. These data originate in a study of T cell changes during pregnancy in multiple sclerosis (dated by TCRdb to the late 2010s). At the level of the whole study: Changes in the T cell repertoire over the course of pregnancy were examined in this study in women with multiple sclerosis.

CDR1 and CDR2 are drawn from the germline V gene: LGHNA, YSLEER. Including cysteine and phenylalanine, the CDR3 has 15 amino acids. Only the CDR3 part of the read is kept: 45 bases, read in frame from the first base. The V end gives up 0 bases and the J end 8 bases, leaving 7 bases in the junction not matched to a gene. The library was prepared using the immunoSEQ multiplex PCR assay. The table comes from immuneACCESS by way of TCRdb, which keeps in-frame sequences with V and J called. Part of the clones is missing from these tables; in studies checked, under half for an unresolved V gene and the rest for unknown reasons. This sample has about 68,000 clones in its table, and 91% of those were observed once. Jointly, the top ten make up 0.86% of the sample.

The V gene is TRBV4-3 and the J gene is TRBJ2-4; 7 junctional bases match TRBD2. The receptor's source is a female donor with multiple sclerosis, enrolled in a pregnancy study. The starting material was peripheral blood, obtained in the second trimester of pregnancy. The sequenced DNA is TGCGCCAGCAGCCAAGAGGGGGGGGGATTCGACATTCAGTACTTC. This translates into CASSQEGGGFDIQYF.